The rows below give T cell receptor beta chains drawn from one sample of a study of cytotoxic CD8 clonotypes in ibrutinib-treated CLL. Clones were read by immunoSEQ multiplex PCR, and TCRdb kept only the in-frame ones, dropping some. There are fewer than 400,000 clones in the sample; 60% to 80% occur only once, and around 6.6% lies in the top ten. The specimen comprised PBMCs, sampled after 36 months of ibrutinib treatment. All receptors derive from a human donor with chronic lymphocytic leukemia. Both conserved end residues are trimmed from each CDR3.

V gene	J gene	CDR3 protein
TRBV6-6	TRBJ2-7	ASSYRVGYEQY
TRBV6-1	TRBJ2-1	ASRWQGLFDEQF
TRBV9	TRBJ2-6	ASSVAPWTGANVLT
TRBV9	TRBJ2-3	ASSKPPGGTDTQY
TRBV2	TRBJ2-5	ASSVRTAQETQY
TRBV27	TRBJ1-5	ASSLARDLPPQH
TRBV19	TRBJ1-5	ASTRANQPQH
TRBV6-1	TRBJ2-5	ASSVATQY
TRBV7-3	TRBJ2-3	ASSPGLDSADTQY
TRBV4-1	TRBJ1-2	ASSQEMGTGYGYT
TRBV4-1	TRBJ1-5	ASSQGANQPQH
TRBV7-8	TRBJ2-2	ASSLARGTGTGELF
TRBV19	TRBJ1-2	ASRSYGYT
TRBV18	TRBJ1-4	ASSGGFGEKLF
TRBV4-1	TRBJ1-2	ASSQTTDTYGYT
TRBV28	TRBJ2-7	ASRDAGLLDYEQY
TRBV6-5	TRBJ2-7	ASSKWGGSSYEQY
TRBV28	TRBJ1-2	ASSRRDSYGYT
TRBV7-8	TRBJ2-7	ASSLELAGGGYEQY
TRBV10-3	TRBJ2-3	AISATEGIEY
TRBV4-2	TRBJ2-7	ASSFGRGAYEQY
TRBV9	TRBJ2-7	ASSPRELGGMSSYEQY
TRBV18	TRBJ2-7	ASSQSRDARSYEQY
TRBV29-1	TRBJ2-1	SGDDSNNEQF
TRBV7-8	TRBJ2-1	ASSSSSGRIVDEQF
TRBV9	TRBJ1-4	ASSVERFGREKLF
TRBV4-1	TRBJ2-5	ASSQDRTSGGALETQY
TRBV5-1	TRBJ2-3	ASSLVLASTDTQY
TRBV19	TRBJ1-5	ASSRGGLFFNQPQH
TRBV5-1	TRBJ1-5	ASSLVGPYSNQPQH
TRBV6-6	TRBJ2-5	ASSYRPGGVQETQY
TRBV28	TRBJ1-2	ASSSPGQGHGYT
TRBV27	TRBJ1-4	ASKVATNEKLF
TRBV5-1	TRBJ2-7	ASSLAPSGGTYEQY